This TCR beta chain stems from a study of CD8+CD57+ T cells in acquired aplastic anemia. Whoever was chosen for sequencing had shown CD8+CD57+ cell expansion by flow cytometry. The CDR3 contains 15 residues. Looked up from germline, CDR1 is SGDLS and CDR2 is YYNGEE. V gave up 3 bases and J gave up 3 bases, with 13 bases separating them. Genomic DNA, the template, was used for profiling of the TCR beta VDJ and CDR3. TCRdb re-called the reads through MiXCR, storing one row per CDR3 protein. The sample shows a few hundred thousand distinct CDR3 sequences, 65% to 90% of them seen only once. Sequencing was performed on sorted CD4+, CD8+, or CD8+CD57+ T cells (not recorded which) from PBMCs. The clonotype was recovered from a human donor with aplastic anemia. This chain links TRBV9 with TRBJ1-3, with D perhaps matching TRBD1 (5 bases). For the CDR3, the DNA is TGTGCCAGCAGCGAAGGACATAAGCTTGGAAACACCATATATTTT. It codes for CASSEGHKLGNTIYF.